The 8 T cell receptor beta chains below were found in one sample sequenced in a study of molecular identifiers for immune sequencing clone quantification. A single record per CDR3 protein comes from TCRdb applying MiXCR to the PCR reads. This sample has 400,000 to 600,000 distinct CDR3 sequences, with about 21% found just once. Sequencing was done on a sample of naive CD8+ T cells from blood, with Jurkat cell RNA spiked in. Documented subset: FACS-sorted CD8+CD4-CCR7+CD45RA+ naive T cells. The receptors were sampled from a human donor in good health. Some libraries in this study had Jurkat cell RNA spiked in.

This chain uses TRBV19 with TRBJ2-1; 7 bases match TRBD2. Trimming at V came to 3 bases and at J to 5 bases, leaving 7 bases not matched to a gene. Germline CDR1 LNHDA, CDR2 SQIVND (reference sequence). The CDR3 is made up of 15 amino acids. For the CDR3, the DNA is TGTGCCAGTAGTATTATGCGGGAGACTGACAATGAGCAGTTCTTC. This translates into CASSIMRETDNEQFF. The full variable domain, rest sourced from reference TRBV19 and TRBJ2-1, is DGGITQSPKYLFRKEGQNVTLSCEQNLNHDAMYWYRQDPGQGLRLIYYSQIVNDFQKGDIAEGYSVSREKKESFPLTVTSAQKNPTAFYLCASSIMRETDNEQFFGPGTRLTVL.

This clonotype has at least ten counts. The rearrangement links TRBV6-5 to TRBJ2-1; D may match TRBD1 or TRBD2 (6 bases each). The CDR3 totals 17 residues. V was cut by 2 bases and J by 7 bases, with 21 bases left in between. Germline V gene lookup returns CDR1 MNHEY and CDR2 SVGAGI. The CDR3 DNA is TGTGCCAGCAGTTACCGAGTACTACGGGGGCTGTCGAATGAGCAGTTCTTC. It translates to CASSYRVLRGLSNEQFF.

CDR3: CASSSIAVVGQSYEKLFF. CDR3 bases: TGTGCCAGCAGTTCTATCGCGGTCGTGGGGCAGAGCTATGAAAAACTGTTTTTT. This rearrangement joins TRBV27 to TRBJ1-4; TRBD1 might be the D (5 bases). Germline V gene data show CDR1 as MNHEY and CDR2 as SMNVEV (reference sequence). CDR3 length equals 18 residues. The germline V and J ends were trimmed by 4 bases and 6 bases, with 24 bases remaining between them. Filled out from reference TRBV27 and TRBJ1-4, the complete variable domain reads EAQVTQNPRYLITVTGKKLTVTCSQNMNHEYMSWYRQDPGLGLRQIYYSMNVEVTDKGDVPEGYKVSRKEKRNFPLILESPSPNQTSLYFCASSSIAVVGQSYEKLFFGSGTQLSVL.

Comments on this clonotype: A clone one base away is much larger, so this may be a read error. The V and J genes are TRBV25-1 and TRBJ2-7, with D possibly matching TRBD1 (5 bases). This CDR3 is built from 14 residues. Germline V lookup: CDR1 MGHDK, CDR2 SYGVNS. The DNA for the CDR3 is TGTGCCAGCAGTTCGTCCGACAGAATTTACGAGCAGTCCTTC. It codes for CASSSSDRIYEQSF.

With regard to this clonotype: Given a much more abundant clone one base away, this may be a read error. The CDR3 DNA reads TGTGCCAGCAGCATAGGAGGGCGAAACTATGGCTACACCTTC. This encodes CASSIGGRNYGYTF. This chain links TRBV7-6 with TRBJ1-2; D is unclear. Per the germline V gene, CDR1 is SGHVS and CDR2 is FNYEAQ. The CDR3 consists of 14 residues. The V end lost 5 bases, the J end lost 2 bases, and 12 bases lay between the germline ends. The variable domain in full, completed from reference TRBV7-6 and TRBJ1-2, reads GAGVSQSPRYKVTKRGQDVALRCDPISGHVSLYWYRQALGQGPEFLTYFNYEAQQDKSGLPNDRFSAERPEGSISTLTIQRTEQRDSAMYRCASSIGGRNYGYTFGSGTRLTVV.

This clonotype came up once. With a much larger clone just one base away, this may be a read error. CDR3 residues: CAGSQGTGSDTQYF. The CDR3 bases are TGCGCCGGCAGCCAGGGGACAGGTTCTGATACGCAGTATTTT. The chain uses TRBV4-3 and TRBJ2-3; 8 nucleotides agree with TRBD1. The CDR3 sequence is 14 residues long. Per the germline V gene, CDR1 is LGHNA and CDR2 is YSLEER.

This clonotype was seen more than once but under ten times. A much larger clone lies a single base off, so this may be a read error. No conserved phenylalanine or tryptophan is present at the end of the CDR3, so a read error is the likely explanation. The rearrangement links TRBV27 to TRBJ2-7; D uncertain. This CDR3 is built from 15 residues. Germline V gene sequence: CDR1 MNHEY, CDR2 SMNVEV (reference sequence). V lost 2 bases and J lost 2, with 13 bases in between. This CDR3 reads CASSLKDPGPYEQYS. CDR3 coding DNA: TGTGCCAGCAGTTTAAAGGACCCCGGCCCCTACGAGCAGTACTCC.

This clonotype was observed many times. This sequence joins TRBV7-2 and TRBJ2-7, with D perhaps assigned TRBD1 or TRBD2 (6 bases each). The length of the CDR3 is 14 residues. V was trimmed by 4 bases and J by 3 bases, leaving 13 bases between them. Germline CDR1 reads SGHTA; CDR2 reads FQGNSA. CDR3 coding DNA: TGTGCCAGCAGCTCGGGGGACATGAGCTACGAGCAGTACTTC. It yields the protein CASSSGDMSYEQYF.